The 16 T cell receptor beta chains below all came from one sample that was sequenced in a study of T-cell reconstitution after alpha-beta-depleted transplantation in children. Unique molecular identifiers featured in how the TCRbeta library was prepared. TCRdb itself ran the PCR reads through MiXCR, one entry per CDR3 protein. Of about 610,000 distinct CDR3 sequences listed, about 11% are singletons. Specimen: PBMCs from the stem cell graft donor, collected from the stem cell graft. Every receptor here comes from a human donor who donated a stem cell graft to a child with acute myeloid leukemia.

As regards this clonotype: A junction end diverges from the germline sequence, so it may reflect a read error. The V gene is TRBV29-1, the J gene TRBJ2-7; TRBD2 is a possible D gene (6 bases). This CDR3 contains 13 residues. CDR1 SQVTM and CDR2 ANQGSEA come from the germline V gene. In nucleotides, the CDR3 is TGTGGGGCGCGGGGCCTGGGGGCCTACGAGCAGTACTTC. It yields the protein CGARGLGAYEQYF.

The rearrangement links TRBV5-6 to TRBJ2-1, with TRBD2 matching 11 bases. The germline CDR1 and CDR2 sequences are SGHDT and YYEEEE. This CDR3 is 18 amino acids long. The ends lost 4 bases at V and 5 bases at J; junction bases unmatched: 14. The CDR3 reads CASSTGSGRERAHNEQFF. The CDR3 DNA reads TGTGCCAGCAGCACTGGTAGCGGGAGGGAGAGGGCCCACAATGAGCAGTTCTTC.

This clonotype was recorded at least ten times. The chain carries TRBV28 and TRBJ2-7; D gene uncertain. This CDR3 spans 10 amino acids. The V end lost 3 bases, the J end lost 6 bases, and 3 bases lay between the germline ends. Germline CDR1 and CDR2: MDHEN and SYDVKM. In DNA form, the CDR3 reads TGTGCCAGCAGTTTGGGCGAGCAGTACTTC. It specifies CASSLGEQYF. The full variable domain, in which reference TRBV28 and TRBJ2-7 provide the parts outside the CDR3, is DVKVTQSSRYLVKRTGEKVFLECVQDMDHENMFWYRQDPGLGLRLIYFSYDVKMKEKGDIPEGYSVSREKKERFSLILESASTNQTSMYLCASSLGEQYFGPGTRLTVT.

The chain couples TRBV24-1 to TRBJ1-1; 11 nucleotides agree with TRBD1. CDR3 length: 14 residues. Germline V CDR1 and CDR2: KGHDR, SFDVKD. J gave up 10 bases and V 4 bases, and 7 bases lay outside the gene matches. CDR3 protein: CATSEPRTGGRAFF. The CDR3 DNA sequence: TGTGCCACCAGTGAACCCAGGACAGGGGGCCGAGCTTTCTTT.

The V and J genes are TRBV28 and TRBJ2-6; 7 bases line up with TRBD1. The CDR3 totals 17 residues. Trimming took 5 bases from V and 0 from J; bases not matched to a gene: 7. Germline V gene sequence: CDR1 MDHEN, CDR2 SYDVKM. The chain's CDR3 is CASSPDRESSGANVLTF. The CDR3 nucleotides read TGTGCCAGCAGTCCCGACAGGGAGTCCTCTGGGGCCAACGTCCTGACTTTC.

This clonotype was observed a handful of times. The V gene is TRBV12-3 or TRBV12-4, the J gene TRBJ2-1, with TRBD2 matching over 11 bases. The CDR3 consists of 17 residues. J was trimmed by 0 bases and V by 3 bases; bases with no gene match: 4. CDR3 nucleotides: TGTGCCAGCAGTTTGAGACTAGCGGGACTCTCCTACAATGAGCAGTTCTTC. It translates to CASSLRLAGLSYNEQFF.

In this sample, this clonotype turned up many times. This chain links TRBV4-1 with TRBJ2-7; 9 bases align to TRBD1. Germline V gene data show CDR1 as MGHRA and CDR2 as YSYEKL. CDR3 length equals 15 residues. Trimming at V came to 1 base and at J to 3 bases, leaving 4 bases not matched to a gene. The CDR3 region is CASSQAGQGNYEQYF. The CDR3 region has the DNA TGCGCCAGCAGCCAAGCCGGACAGGGGAACTACGAGCAGTACTTC.

This clonotype was seen a few times. The chain carries TRBV7-2 and TRBJ1-2; tentative D call: TRBD1 (5 bases). Germline V gene sequence: CDR1 SGHTA, CDR2 FQGNSA. Trimming pared 6 bases from V and 3 bases from J, leaving 11 bases between. The CDR3 is made up of 13 amino acids. The CDR3 loop reads CASRETAHYGYTF. The CDR3 DNA sequence: TGTGCCAGCAGGGAGACAGCCCACTATGGCTACACCTTC.

This chain connects TRBV30 to TRBJ2-1; D is possibly TRBD2 (6 bases). Trimming removed 1 base at V and 1 base at J, with 14 bases between. The CDR3 totals 16 residues. Germline V lookup: CDR1 GTSNPN, CDR2 SVGIG (reference sequence). CDR3 amino acids: CAWSGGTSSSYNEQFF. The DNA of the CDR3 is TGTGCCTGGAGTGGGGGGACTTCCTCGTCCTACAATGAGCAGTTCTTC.

J is TRBJ1-1 and V is TRBV20-1; D possibly corresponds to TRBD1 (6 bases). The ends were cut back, 0 bases at V and 1 base at J, with 15 bases in the middle. The CDR3 totals 16 residues. Looked up from germline, CDR1 is DFQATT and CDR2 is SNEGSKA (reference sequence). The CDR3 DNA is TGCAGTGCTAGAGATCAGTGGGGGGGCGGGAACACTGAAGCTTTCTTT. Encoded protein: CSARDQWGGGNTEAFF.

The CDR3 is CSARATSEQYF. CDR3 coding DNA: TGCAGTGCTAGGGCCACTAGCGAGCAGTACTTC. This chain uses TRBV20-1 with TRBJ2-7, with D possibly matching TRBD2 (5 bases). CDR1 and CDR2 from the germline V gene are DFQATT and SNEGSKA (reference sequence). V was cut by 3 bases and J by 6 bases, with 9 bases left in between. The CDR3 has 11 amino acids.

A few counts support this clonotype. The chain carries TRBV7-2 and TRBJ2-7, with TRBD2 matching 9 bases. This CDR3 is built from 14 residues. V lost 6 bases and J lost 1; bases outside the gene matches: 4. CDR1 is SGHTA, CDR2 FQGNSA, per germline. CDR3 sequence reads: CASRRTSESYEQYF. CDR3 nucleotides: TGTGCCAGCAGACGGACTAGCGAATCCTACGAGCAGTACTTC.

This sequence joins TRBV5-1 and TRBJ2-3; TRBD2 matches 9 bases. CDR1 and CDR2 from the germline V gene are SGHRS and YFSETQ. Germline trimming cut 3 bases from V and 2 bases from J; bases unmatched to any gene: 7. The CDR3 sequence is 16 residues long. The CDR3 bases are TGCGCCAGCAGCTCCCTAGCGGGGACGACCACAGATACGCAGTATTTT. This codes for CASSSLAGTTTDTQYF.

This clonotype was detected ten times or more. The chain employs TRBV7-2 and TRBJ2-7; maybe TRBD2 (6 bases). The V gene's germline CDR1 is SGHTA and CDR2 FQGNSA. The CDR3 contains 13 residues. With 7 bases removed from V and 0 bases from J, the gap between germline ends came to 10 bases. CDR3 residues: CASMGGTSYEQYF. The CDR3 DNA is TGTGCCAGCATGGGAGGAACCTCCTACGAGCAGTACTTC.

This clonotype was seen many times. The J gene is TRBJ2-5, the V gene TRBV30, with D possibly matching TRBD2 (5 bases). Looked up from germline, CDR1 is GTSNPN and CDR2 is SVGIG (reference sequence). This CDR3 has 12 residues. V was shortened by 4 bases and J by 3 bases, with 9 bases between the two germline ends. This chain's CDR3 is CAWTLVKETQYF. The CDR3, as DNA: TGTGCCTGGACACTAGTAAAAGAGACCCAGTACTTC.

The CDR3 DNA reads as TGTGCCAGCAGTTTCGGACAGGGCCTCGAGCAGTACTTC. This gives the protein CASSFGQGLEQYF. The rearrangement links TRBV12-3 or TRBV12-4 to TRBJ2-7, with 8 bases aligning to TRBD1. V was pared by 3 bases and J by 6 bases, with 4 bases of the junction left unmatched. The CDR3 is 13 amino acids.